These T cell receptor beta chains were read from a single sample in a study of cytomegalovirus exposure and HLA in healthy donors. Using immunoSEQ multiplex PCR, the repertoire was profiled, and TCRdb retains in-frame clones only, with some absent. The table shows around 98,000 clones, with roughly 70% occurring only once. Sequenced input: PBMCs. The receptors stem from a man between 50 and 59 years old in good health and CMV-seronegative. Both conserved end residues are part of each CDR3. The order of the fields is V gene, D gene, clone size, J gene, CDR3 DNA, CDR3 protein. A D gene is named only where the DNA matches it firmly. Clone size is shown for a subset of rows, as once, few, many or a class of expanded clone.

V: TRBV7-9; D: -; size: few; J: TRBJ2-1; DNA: TGTGCCAGCAGCGATCCCCTCGGGCTAGCGAGCAATGAGCAGTTCTTC; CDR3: CASSDPLGLASNEQFF
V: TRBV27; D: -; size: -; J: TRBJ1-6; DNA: TGTGCCAGCAGCCAGAGGCGTAATTCACCCCTCCACTTT; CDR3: CASSQRRNSPLHF
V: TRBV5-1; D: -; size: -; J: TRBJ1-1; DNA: TGCGCCAGCAGCTTGTTAGGGACAAAGTATGAAGCTTTCTTT; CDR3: CASSLLGTKYEAFF
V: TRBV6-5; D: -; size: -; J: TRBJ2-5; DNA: TGTGCCTCAAAGACTGGGGACTCCTTAAGGGAGACCCAGTACTTC; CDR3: CASKTGDSLRETQYF
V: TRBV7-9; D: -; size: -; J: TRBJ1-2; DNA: TGTGCCAGCAGCTCCATAAAGGCAGGCGCGTACTATGGCTACACCTTC; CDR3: CASSSIKAGAYYGYTF
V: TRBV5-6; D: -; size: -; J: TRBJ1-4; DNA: TGTGCCAGCAGCTTTGATACAGGCGCAAATGAAAAACTGTTTTTT; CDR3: CASSFDTGANEKLFF
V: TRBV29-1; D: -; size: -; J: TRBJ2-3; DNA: TGCAGCGTTCTTATGGATACGCAGTATTTT; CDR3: CSVLMDTQYF
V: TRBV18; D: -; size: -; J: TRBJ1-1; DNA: TGTGCCAGCACCCGATTAGGGGGGGTTACTGAAGCTTTCTTT; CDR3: CASTRLGGVTEAFF
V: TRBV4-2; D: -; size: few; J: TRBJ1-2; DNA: TGTGCCAGCAGCCAAGACAGGGCGACTGGCTACACCTTC; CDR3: CASSQDRATGYTF
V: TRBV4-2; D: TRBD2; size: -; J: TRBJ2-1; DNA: TGTGCCAGCAGCCCGCTAGCGGGGGGAGGTGAGCAGTTCTTC; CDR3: CASSPLAGGGEQFF
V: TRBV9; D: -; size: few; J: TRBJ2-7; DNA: TGTGCCAGCAGCGTTCAGGACAGCAGCTCCTACGAGCAGTACTTC; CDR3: CASSVQDSSSYEQYF
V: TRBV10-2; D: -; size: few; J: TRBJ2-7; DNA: TGCGCCAGCAGTGAGGGTGGAGACCAGTACTTC; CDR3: CASSEGGDQYF
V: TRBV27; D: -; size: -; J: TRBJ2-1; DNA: TGTGCCAGCAGTTTATCGGCAGCGTGGTCCTACAATGAGCAGTTCTTC; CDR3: CASSLSAAWSYNEQFF
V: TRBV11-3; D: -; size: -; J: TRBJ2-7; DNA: TGTGCCAGCAGCTTAGCCAAGCGGAGGCGGGACGAGCAGTACTTC; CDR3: CASSLAKRRRDEQYF
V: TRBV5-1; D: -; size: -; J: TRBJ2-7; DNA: TGCGCCAGCAGCTTGGGTCGGGAAATCGACGAGCAGTACTTC; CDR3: CASSLGREIDEQYF
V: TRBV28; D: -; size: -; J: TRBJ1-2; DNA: TGTGCCAGCAGTTTAGTGGCCAGGGTTAGCAACTATGGCTACACCTTC; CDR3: CASSLVARVSNYGYTF
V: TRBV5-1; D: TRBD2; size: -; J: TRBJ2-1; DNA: TGCGCCAGCAGCTCGGCCGGGACTAGCGGCTACAATGAGCAGTTCTTC; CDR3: CASSSAGTSGYNEQFF
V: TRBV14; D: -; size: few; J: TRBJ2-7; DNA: TGTGCCAGCAGCCAAGCAGGTGCTAGCGACGAGCAGTACTTC; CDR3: CASSQAGASDEQYF
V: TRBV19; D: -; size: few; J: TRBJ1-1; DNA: TGTGCCAGTCCCCCCCCCGGGACAAAGATGAACACTGAAGCTTTCTTT; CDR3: CASPPPGTKMNTEAFF
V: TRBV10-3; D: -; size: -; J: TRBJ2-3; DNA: TGTGCCGTGCAAGGGACACCTAGCACAGATACGCAGTATTTT; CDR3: CAVQGTPSTDTQYF
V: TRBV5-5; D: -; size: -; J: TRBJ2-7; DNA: TGTGCCAGCAGCTTGCCAGGGCTCCACTACGAGCAGTACTTC; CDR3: CASSLPGLHYEQYF
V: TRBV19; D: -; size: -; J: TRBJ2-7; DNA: TGTGCCAGTAGTATGGGAGCCGGTATCTCCTACGAGCAGTACTTC; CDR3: CASSMGAGISYEQYF
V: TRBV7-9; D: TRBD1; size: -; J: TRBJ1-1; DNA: TGTGCCAGCAGTCAACCCACAGGGGGGTTGGCTGAAGCTTTCTTT; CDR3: CASSQPTGGLAEAFF
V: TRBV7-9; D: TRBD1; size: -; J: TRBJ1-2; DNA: TGTGCCAGCAGCAGGACAGGCTCTGATGGCTACACCTTC; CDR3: CASSRTGSDGYTF
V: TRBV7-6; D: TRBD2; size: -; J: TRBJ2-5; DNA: TGTGCTAGCAGCTCTGGACTAGCAGGGGAGACCCAGTACTTC; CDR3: CASSSGLAGETQYF
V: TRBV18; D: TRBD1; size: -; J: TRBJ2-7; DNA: TGTGCCAGCTCACCACCATTCAGGGGGAGCTCCTACGAGCAGTACTTC; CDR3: CASSPPFRGSSYEQYF
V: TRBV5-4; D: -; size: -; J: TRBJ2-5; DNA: TGTGCCAGCAGCTCCCACCCTGGGAGGGAGACCCAGTACTTC; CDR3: CASSSHPGRETQYF